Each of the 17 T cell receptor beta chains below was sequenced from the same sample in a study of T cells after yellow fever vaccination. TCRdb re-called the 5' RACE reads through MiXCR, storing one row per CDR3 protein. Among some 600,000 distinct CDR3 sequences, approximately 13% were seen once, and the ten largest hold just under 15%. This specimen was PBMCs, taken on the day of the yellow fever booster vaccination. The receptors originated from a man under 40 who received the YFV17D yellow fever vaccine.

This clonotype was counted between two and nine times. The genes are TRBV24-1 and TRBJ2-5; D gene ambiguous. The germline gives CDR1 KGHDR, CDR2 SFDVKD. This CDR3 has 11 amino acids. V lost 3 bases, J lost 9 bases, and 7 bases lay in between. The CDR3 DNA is TGTGCCACCAGTGATCCCCGGGCCCAGTACTTC. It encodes CATSDPRAQYF.

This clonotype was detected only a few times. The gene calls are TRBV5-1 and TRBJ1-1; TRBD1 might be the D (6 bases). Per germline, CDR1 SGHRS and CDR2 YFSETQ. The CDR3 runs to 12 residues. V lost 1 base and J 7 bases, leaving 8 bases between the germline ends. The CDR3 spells CASSLTGIEAFF. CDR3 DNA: TGCGCCAGCAGCTTGACAGGGATTGAAGCTTTCTTT.

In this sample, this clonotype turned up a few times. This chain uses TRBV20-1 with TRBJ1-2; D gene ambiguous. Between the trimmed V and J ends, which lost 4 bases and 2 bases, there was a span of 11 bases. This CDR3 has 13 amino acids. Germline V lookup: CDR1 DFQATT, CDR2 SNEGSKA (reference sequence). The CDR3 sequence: CSATLDGNYGYTF. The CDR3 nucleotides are TGCAGTGCTACTCTGGACGGGAACTATGGCTACACCTTC.

Here the CDR3 DNA reads TGTGCCAGCAGTGACTCGGGGTTCGGTGGCTACACCTTC. Residues: CASSDSGFGGYTF. This chain joins TRBV6-4 and TRBJ1-2; D is unresolved. The CDR3 covers 13 residues. V was pared by 0 bases and J by 7 bases, with 9 bases between. CDR1 and CDR2 from the germline V gene are MRHNA and SNTAGT.

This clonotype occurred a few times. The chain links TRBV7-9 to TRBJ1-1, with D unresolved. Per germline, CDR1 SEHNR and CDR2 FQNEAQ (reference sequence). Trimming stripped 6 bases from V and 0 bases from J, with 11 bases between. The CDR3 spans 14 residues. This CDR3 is CASSSAGMNTEAFF. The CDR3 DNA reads TGTGCCAGCAGTTCGGCCGGGATGAACACTGAAGCTTTCTTT.

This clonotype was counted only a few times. The CDR3 DNA reads TGCGCCAGCAGCCCAGGGGGCACGCGTGGAAACACCATATATTTT. This codes for CASSPGGTRGNTIYF. The chain couples TRBV5-1 to TRBJ1-3, with 8 bases that match TRBD1. Germline V CDR1 and CDR2: SGHRS, YFSETQ. V was pared by 4 bases and J by 3 bases, with 6 bases of the junction left unmatched. CDR3 length equals 15 residues.

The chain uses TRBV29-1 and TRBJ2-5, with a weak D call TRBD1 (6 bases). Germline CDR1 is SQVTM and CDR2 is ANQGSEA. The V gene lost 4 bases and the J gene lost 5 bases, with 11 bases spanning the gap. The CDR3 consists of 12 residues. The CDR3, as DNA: TGCAGCGTTGTACAGGGAGTTGAGACCCAGTACTTC. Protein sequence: CSVVQGVETQYF.

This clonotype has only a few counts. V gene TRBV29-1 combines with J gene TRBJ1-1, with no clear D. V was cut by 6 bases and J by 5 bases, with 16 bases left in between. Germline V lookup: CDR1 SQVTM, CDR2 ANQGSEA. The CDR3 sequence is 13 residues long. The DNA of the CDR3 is TGCAGCGTGGTGGGTCGCACTGGGACTGAAGCTTTCTTT. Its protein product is CSVVGRTGTEAFF.

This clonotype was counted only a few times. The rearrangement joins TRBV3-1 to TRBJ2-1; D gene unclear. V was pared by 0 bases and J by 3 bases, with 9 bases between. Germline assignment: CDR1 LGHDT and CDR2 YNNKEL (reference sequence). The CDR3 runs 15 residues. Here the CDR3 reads CASSQDRRSYNEQFF. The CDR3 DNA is TGTGCCAGCAGCCAAGATAGAAGGAGCTACAATGAGCAGTTCTTC.

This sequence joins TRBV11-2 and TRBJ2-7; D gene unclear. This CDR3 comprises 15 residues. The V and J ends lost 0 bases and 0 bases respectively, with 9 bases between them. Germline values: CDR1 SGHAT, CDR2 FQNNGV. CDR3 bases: TGTGCCAGCAGCTTAGATTGGGTCAACTCCTACGAGCAGTACTTC. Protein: CASSLDWVNSYEQYF.

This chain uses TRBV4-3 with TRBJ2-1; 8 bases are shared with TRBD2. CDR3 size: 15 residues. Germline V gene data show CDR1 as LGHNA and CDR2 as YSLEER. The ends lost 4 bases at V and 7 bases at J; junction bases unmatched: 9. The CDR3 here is CASSPVGGRKNEQFF. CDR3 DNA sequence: TGCGCCAGCAGCCCTGTGGGCGGGAGGAAGAATGAGCAGTTCTTC.

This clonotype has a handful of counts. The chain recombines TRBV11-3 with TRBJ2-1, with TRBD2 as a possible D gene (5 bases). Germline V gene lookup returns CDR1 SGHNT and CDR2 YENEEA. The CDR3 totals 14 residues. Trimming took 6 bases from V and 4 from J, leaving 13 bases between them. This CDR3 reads CASSPRWEYNEQFF. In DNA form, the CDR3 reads TGTGCCAGCAGTCCCAGGTGGGAGTACAATGAGCAGTTCTTC.

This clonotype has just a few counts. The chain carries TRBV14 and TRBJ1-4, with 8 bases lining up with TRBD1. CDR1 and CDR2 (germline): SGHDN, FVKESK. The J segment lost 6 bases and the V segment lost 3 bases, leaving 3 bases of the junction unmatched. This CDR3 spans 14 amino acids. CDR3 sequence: CASSHGQGYEKLFF. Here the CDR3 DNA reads TGTGCCAGCAGCCATGGACAGGGCTATGAAAAACTGTTTTTT. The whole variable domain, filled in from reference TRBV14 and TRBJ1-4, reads EAGVTQFPSHSVIEKGQTVTLRCDPISGHDNLYWYRRVMGKEIKFLLHFVKESKQDESGMPNNRFLAERTGGTYSTLKVQPAELEDSGVYFCASSHGQGYEKLFFGSGTQLSVL.

CDR3 nucleotide sequence: TGCGCCAGCAGCCAAGGTACAGACTACCCATCCTACAATGAGCAGTTCTTC. Its protein product is CASSQGTDYPSYNEQFF. The rearrangement joins TRBV4-1 to TRBJ2-1; D possibly corresponds to TRBD2 (5 bases). The CDR3 is made up of 17 amino acids. V lost 1 base and J 1 base, leaving 14 bases between the germline ends. Per germline, CDR1 MGHRA and CDR2 YSYEKL.

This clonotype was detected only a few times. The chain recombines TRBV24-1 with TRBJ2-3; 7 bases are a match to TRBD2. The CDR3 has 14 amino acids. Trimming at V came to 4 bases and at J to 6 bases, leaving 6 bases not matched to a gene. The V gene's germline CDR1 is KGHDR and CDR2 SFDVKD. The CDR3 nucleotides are TGTGCCACCAGTGACGCCGGGACTATGGATACGCAGTATTTT. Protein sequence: CATSDAGTMDTQYF.

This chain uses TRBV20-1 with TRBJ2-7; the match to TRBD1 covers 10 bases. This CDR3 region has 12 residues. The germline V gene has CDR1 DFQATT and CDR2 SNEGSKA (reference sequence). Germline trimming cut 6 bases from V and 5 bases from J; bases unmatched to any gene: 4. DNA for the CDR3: TGCAGTGCAAGGGACAGGGGACACGAGCAGTACTTC. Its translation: CSARDRGHEQYF.

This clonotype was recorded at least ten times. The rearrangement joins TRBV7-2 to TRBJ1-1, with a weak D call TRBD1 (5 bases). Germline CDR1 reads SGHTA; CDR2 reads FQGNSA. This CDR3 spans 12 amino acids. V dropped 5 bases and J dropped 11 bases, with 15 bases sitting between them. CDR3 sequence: CASSRHGGVAFF. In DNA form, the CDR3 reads TGTGCCAGCAGCCGTCACGGGGGGGTGGCTTTCTTT.